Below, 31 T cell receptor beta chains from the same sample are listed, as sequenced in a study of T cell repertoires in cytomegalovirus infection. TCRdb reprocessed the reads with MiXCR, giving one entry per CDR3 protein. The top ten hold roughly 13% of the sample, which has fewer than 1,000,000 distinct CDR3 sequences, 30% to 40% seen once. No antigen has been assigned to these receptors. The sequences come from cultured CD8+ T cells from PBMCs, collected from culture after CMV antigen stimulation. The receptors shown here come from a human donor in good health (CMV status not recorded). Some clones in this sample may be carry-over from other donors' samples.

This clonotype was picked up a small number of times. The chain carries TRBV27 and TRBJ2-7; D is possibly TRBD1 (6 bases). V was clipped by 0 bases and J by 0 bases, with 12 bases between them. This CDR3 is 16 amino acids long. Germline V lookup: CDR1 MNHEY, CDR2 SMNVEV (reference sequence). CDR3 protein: CASSLSRGQTSYEQYF. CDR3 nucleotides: TGTGCCAGCAGTTTATCGAGAGGACAGACCTCCTACGAGCAGTACTTC.

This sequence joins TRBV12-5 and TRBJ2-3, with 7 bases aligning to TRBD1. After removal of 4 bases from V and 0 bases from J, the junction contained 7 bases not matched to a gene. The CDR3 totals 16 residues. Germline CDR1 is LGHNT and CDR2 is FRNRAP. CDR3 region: CASGWGTVQSTDTQYF. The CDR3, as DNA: TGTGCTAGTGGTTGGGGGACAGTTCAGAGCACAGATACGCAGTATTTT.

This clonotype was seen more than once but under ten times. CDR3 sequence reads: CASRDTGTGVSYEQYF. CDR3 DNA: TGTGCCAGCAGGGATACCGGGACAGGGGTTTCCTACGAGCAGTACTTC. V and J are TRBV7-9 and TRBJ2-7; 10 nucleotides match TRBD1. Germline assignment: CDR1 SEHNR and CDR2 FQNEAQ (reference sequence). Losses at the gene ends were 6 bases for V and 1 base for J; bases not matched to a gene: 9. This CDR3 region has 16 residues.

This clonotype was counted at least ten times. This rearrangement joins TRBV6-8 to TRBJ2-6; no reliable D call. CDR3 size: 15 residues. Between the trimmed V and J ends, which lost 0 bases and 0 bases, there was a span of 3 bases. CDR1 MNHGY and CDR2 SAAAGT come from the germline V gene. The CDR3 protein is CASSYSSSGANVLTF. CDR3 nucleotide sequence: TGTGCCAGCAGTTACTCGAGCTCTGGGGCCAACGTCCTGACTTTC.

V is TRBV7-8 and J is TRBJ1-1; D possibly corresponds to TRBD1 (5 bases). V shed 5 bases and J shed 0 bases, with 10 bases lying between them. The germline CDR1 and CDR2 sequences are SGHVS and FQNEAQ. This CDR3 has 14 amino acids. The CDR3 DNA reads TGTGCCAGCAGCCATGGGGGGGTGAACACTGAAGCTTTCTTT. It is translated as CASSHGGVNTEAFF.

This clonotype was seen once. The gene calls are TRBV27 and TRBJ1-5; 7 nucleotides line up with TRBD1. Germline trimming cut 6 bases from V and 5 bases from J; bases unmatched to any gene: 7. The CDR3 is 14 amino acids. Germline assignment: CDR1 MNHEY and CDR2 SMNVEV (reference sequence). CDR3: CASSLLQGDQPQHF. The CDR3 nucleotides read TGTGCCAGCAGCCTCCTGCAGGGGGATCAGCCCCAGCATTTT.

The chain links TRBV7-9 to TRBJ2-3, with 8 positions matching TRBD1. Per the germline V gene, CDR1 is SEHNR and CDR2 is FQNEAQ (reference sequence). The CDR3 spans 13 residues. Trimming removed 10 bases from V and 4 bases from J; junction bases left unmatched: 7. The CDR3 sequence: CATRQGAADTQYF. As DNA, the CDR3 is TGTGCCACCCGGCAGGGGGCAGCAGATACGCAGTATTTT.

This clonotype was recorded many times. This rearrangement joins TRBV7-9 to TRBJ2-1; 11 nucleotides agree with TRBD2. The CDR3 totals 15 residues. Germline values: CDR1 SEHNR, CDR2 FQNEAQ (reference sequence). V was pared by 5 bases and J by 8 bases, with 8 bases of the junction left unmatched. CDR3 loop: CASSTRSGGAHEQFF. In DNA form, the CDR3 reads TGTGCCAGCAGCACCCGTAGCGGGGGGGCGCATGAGCAGTTCTTC.

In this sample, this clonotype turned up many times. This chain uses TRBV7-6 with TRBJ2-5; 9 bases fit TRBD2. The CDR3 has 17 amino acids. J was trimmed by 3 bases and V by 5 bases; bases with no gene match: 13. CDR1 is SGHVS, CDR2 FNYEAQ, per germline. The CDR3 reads CASSPKRGGGAKETQYF. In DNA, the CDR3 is TGTGCCAGCAGCCCTAAACGGGGCGGGGGGGCAAAAGAGACCCAGTACTTC.

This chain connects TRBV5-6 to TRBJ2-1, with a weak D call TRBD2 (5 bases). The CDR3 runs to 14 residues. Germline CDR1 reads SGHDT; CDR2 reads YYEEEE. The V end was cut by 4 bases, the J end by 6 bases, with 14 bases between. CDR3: CASSPGSRGNEQFF. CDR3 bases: TGTGCCAGCAGCCCGGGGTCTCGGGGCAATGAGCAGTTCTTC.

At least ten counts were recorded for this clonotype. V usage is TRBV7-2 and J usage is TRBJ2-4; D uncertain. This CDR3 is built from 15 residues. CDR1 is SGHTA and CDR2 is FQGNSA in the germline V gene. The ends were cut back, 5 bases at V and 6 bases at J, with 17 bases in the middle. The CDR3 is CASSQALSRSNIQYF. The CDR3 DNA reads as TGTGCCAGCAGCCAAGCGCTGTCACGGTCAAACATTCAGTACTTC.

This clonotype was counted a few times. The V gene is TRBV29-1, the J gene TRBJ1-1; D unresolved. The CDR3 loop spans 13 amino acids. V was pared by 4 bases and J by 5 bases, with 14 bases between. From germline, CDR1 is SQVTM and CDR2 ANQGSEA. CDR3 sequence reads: CSVGSEGYTEAFF. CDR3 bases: TGCAGCGTTGGGTCCGAGGGATATACTGAAGCTTTCTTT.

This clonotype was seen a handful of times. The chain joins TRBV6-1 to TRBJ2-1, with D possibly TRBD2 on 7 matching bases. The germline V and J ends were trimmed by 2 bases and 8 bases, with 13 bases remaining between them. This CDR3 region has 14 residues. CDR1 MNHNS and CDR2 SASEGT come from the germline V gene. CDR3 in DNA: TGTGCCAGCAGTGAATTGGGGGGGGGCGATGAGCAGTTCTTC. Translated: CASSELGGGDEQFF.

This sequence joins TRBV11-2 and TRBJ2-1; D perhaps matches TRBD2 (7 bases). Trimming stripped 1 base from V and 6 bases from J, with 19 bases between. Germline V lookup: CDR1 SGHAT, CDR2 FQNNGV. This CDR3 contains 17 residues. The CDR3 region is CASSLVREDRLVNEQFF. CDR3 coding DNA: TGTGCCAGCAGCTTAGTTCGGGAGGACAGACTAGTCAATGAGCAGTTCTTC.

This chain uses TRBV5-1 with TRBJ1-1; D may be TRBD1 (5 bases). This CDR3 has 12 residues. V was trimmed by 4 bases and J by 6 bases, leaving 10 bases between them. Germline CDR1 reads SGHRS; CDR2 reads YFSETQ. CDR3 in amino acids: CASSESGPEAFF. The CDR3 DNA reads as TGCGCCAGCAGCGAATCAGGGCCTGAAGCTTTCTTT.

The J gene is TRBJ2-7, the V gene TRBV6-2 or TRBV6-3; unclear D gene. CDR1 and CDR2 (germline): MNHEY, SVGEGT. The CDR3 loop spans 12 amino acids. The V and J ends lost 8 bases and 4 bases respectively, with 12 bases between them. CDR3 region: CASSKSSYEQYV. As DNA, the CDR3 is TGTGCCAGCTCGAAGTCTTCATACGAGCAGTACGTC.

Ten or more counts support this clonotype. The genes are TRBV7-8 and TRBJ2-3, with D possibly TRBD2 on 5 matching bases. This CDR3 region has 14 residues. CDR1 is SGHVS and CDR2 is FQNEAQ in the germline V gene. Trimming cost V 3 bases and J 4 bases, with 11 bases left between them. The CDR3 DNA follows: TGTGCCAGCAGCTTCCCTCTCGGGGCAGATACGCAGTATTTT. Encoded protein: CASSFPLGADTQYF.

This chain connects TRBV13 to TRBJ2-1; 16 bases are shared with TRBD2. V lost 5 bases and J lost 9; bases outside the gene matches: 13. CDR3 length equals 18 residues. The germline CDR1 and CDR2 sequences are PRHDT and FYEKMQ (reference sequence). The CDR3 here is CASSLSGTSGGALGEQFF. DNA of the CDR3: TGTGCCAGCAGCCTCTCCGGGACTAGCGGGGGGGCGTTAGGTGAGCAGTTCTTC.

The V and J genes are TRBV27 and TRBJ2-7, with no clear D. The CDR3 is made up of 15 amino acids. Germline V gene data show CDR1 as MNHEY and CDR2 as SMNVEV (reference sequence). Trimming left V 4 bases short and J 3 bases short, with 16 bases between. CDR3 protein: CASSYGVEQFYEQYF. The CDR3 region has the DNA TGTGCCAGCAGTTATGGGGTAGAACAGTTCTACGAGCAGTACTTC.

The CDR3 nucleotides are TGTGCCAGCAGTAATCCGACTAGCGGACCTGCCTACAATGAGCAGTTCTTC. Translating gives CASSNPTSGPAYNEQFF. The gene calls are TRBV12-3 or TRBV12-4 and TRBJ2-1; TRBD2 matches 9 bases. J was trimmed by 2 bases and V by 5 bases; bases with no gene match: 10. The CDR3 runs to 17 residues.

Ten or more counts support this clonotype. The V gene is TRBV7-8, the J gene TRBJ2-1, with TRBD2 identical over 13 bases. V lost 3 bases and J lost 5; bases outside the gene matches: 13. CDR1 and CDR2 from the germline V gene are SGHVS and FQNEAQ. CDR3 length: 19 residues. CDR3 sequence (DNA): TGTGCCAGCAGCTTCCCCCTCAAGCAGGGACTAGCGGGGAACAATGAGCAGTTCTTC. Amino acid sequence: CASSFPLKQGLAGNNEQFF.

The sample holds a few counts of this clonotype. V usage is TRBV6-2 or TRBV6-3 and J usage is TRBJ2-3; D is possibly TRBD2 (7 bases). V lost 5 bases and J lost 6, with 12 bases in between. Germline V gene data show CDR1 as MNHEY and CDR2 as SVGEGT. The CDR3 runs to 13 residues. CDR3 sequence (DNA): TGTGCCAGCAGTGCGGGGGCTTTCGATACGCAGTATTTT. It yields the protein CASSAGAFDTQYF.

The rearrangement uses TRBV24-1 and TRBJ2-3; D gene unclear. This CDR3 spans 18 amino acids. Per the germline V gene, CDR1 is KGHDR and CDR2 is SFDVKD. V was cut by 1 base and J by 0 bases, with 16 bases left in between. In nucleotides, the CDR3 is TGTGCCACCAGTGATTTTGCGGTCAGAGACTCAAGCACAGATACGCAGTATTTT. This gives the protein CATSDFAVRDSSTDTQYF.

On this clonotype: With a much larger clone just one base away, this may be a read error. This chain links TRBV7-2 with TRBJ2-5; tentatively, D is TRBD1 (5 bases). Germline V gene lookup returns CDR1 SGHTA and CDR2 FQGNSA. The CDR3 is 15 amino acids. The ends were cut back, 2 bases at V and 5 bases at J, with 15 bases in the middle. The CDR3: CASSLYLGPRETQYF. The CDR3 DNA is TGTGCCAGCAGCTTATACCTGGGGCCGAGGGAGACCCAGTACTTC.

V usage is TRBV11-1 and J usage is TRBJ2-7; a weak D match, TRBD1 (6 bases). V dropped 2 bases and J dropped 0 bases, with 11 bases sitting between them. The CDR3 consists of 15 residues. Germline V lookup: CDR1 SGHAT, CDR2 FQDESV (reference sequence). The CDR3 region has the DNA TGTGCCAGCAGCTTATCCAGGGGACCCTCCTACGAGCAGTACGTC. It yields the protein CASSLSRGPSYEQYV.

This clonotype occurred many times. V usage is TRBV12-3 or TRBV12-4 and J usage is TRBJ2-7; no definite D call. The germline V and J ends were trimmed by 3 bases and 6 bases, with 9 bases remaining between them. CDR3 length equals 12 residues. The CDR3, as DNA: TGTGCCAGCAGTTTCGGTGGACCCGAGCAGTACGTC. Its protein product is CASSFGGPEQYV.

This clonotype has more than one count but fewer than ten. Here the CDR3 reads CASSFQAAGVSTGELFF. In DNA, the CDR3 is TGTGCCAGCAGCTTCCAGGCGGCGGGGGTCTCCACCGGGGAGCTGTTTTTT. This chain uses TRBV6-1 with TRBJ2-2; 7 bases map to TRBD2. The CDR3 loop spans 17 amino acids. Germline CDR1 and CDR2: MNHNS and SASEGT. V gave up 6 bases and J gave up 4 bases; unmatched junction bases: 14.

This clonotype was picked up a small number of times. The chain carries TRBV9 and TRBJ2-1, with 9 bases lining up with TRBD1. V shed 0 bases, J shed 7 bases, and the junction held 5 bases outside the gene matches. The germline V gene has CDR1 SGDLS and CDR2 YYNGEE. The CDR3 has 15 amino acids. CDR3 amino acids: CASSVAGTGMNEQFF. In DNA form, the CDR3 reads TGTGCCAGCAGCGTAGCCGGGACAGGGATGAATGAGCAGTTCTTC. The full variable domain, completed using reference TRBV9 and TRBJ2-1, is DSGVTQTPKHLITATGQRVTLRCSPRSGDLSVYWYQQSLDQGLQFLIQYYNGEERAKGNILERFSAQQFPDLHSELNLSSLELGDSALYFCASSVAGTGMNEQFFGPGTRLTVL.

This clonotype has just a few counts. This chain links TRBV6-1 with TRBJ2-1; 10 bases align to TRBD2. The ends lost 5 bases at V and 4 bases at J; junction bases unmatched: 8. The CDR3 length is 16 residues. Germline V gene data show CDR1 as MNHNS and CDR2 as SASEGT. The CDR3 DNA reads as TGTGCCAGCAGTCCCGAACTAGCGGGGATATACAATGAGCAGTTCTTC. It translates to CASSPELAGIYNEQFF.

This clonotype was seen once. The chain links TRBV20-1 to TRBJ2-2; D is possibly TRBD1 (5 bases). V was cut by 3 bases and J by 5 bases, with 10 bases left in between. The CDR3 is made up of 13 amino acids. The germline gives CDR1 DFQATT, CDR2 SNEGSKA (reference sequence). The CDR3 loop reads CSASRRDTGELFF. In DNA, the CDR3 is TGCAGTGCTAGCCGCAGGGATACCGGGGAGCTGTTTTTT.

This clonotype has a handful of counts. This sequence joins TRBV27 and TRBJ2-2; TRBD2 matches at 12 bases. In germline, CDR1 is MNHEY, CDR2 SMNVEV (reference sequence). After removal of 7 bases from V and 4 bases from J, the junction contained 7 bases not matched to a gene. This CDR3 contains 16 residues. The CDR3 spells CASIPSGGAGTGELFF. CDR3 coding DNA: TGTGCCAGCATTCCTAGCGGGGGGGCAGGCACCGGGGAGCTGTTTTTT.